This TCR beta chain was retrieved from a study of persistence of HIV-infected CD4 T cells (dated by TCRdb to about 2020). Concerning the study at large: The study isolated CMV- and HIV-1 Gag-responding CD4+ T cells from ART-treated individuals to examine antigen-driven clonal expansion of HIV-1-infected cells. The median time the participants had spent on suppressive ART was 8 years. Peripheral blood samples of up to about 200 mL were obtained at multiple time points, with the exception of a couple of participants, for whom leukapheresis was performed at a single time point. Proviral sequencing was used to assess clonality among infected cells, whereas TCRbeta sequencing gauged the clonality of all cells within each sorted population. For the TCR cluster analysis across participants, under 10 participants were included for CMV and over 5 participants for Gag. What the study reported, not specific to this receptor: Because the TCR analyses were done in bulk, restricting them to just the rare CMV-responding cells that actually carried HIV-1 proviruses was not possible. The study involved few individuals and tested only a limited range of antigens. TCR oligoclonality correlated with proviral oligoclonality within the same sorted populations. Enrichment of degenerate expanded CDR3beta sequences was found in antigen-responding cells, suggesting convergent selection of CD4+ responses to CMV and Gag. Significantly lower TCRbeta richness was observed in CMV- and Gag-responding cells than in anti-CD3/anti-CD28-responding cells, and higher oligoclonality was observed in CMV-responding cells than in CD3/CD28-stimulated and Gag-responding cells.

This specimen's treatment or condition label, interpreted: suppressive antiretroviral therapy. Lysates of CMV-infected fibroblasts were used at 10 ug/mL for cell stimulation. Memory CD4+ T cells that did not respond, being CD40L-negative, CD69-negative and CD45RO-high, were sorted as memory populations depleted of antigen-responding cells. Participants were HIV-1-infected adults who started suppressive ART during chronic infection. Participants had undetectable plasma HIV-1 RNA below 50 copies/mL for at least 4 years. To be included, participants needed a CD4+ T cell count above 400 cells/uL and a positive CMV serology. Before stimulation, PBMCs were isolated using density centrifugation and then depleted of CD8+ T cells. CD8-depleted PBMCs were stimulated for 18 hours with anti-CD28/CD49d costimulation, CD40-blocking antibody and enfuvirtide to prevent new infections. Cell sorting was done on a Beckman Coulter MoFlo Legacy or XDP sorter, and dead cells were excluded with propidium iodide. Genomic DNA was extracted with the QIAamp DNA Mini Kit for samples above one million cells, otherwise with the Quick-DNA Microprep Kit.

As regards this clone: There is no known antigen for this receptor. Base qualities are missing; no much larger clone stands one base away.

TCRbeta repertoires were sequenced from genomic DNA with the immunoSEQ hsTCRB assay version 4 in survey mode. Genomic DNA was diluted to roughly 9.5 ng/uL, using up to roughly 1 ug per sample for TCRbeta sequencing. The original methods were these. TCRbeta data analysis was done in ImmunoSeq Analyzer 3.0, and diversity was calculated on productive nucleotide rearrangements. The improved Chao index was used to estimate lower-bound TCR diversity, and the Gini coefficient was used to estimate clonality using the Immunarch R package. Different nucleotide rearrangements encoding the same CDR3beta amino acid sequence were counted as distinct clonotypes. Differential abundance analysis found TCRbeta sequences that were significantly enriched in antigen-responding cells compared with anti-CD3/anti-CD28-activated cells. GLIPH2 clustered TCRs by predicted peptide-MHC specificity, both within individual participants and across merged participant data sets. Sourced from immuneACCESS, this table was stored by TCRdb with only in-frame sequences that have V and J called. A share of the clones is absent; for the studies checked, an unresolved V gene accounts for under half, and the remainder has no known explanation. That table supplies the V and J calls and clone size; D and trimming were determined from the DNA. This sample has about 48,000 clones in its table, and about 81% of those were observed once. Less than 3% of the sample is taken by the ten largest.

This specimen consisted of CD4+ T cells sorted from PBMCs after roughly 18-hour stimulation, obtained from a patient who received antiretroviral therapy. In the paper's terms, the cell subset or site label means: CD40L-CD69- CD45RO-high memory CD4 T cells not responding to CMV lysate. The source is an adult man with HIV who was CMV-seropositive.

The base sequence is TGTGCCAGCAGCTTAGATAACGGAAACACCATATATTTT. This codes for CASSLDNGNTIYF. The V gene is TRBV11-3 and the J gene is TRBJ1-3, with an unclear D gene assignment. For CDR1 and CDR2, the germline V gene lists SGHNT and YENEEA. Trimming removed 0 bases from V and 4 bases from J, leaving 4 bases between the germline ends. The CDR3, cysteine through phenylalanine, is 13 amino acids long. CDR3 DNA is the only sequence kept; it has 39 bases, read in frame from the first base.